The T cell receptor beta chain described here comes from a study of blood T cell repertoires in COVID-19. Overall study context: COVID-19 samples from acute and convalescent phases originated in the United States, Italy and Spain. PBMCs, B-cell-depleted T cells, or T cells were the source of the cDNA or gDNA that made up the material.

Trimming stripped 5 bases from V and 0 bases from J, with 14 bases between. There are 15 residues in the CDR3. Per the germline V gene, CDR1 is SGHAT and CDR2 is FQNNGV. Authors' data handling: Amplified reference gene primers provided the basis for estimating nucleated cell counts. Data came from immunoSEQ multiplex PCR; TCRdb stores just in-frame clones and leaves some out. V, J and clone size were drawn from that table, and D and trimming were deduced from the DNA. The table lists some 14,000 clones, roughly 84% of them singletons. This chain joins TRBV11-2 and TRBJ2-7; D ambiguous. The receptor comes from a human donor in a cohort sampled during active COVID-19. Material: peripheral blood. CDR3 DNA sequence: TGTGCCAGCAGCCCTCCTACGGGTTACTCCTACGAGCAGTACTTC. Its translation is CASSPPTGYSYEQYF. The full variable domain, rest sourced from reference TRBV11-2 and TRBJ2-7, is EAGVAQSPRYKIIEKRQSVAFWCNPISGHATLYWYQQILGQGPKLLIQFQNNGVVDDSQLPKDRFSAERLKGVDSTLKIQPAKLEDSAVYLCASSPPTGYSYEQYFGPGTRLTVT.